A selection of T cell receptor beta chains follows, all from one sample in a study of regulatory T cells in long-lasting Graves disease. From the multiplex PCR reads, TCRdb called clonotypes with MiXCR, one entry per CDR3 protein. The data contain hundreds of thousands of distinct CDR3 sequences, approximately 12% of them seen just once; the ten biggest clones take up roughly 9.7%. The data were also submitted as part of a second study, on T cells in Graves' hyperthyroidism and ophthalmopathy.

The sequences come from peripheral blood mononuclear cells (PBMCs), collected at new diagnosis, from a patient treated with antithyroid drugs. These receptors were collected from a man younger than 45 with Graves disease. The CDR3 runs from the conserved cysteine through the conserved F or W. A D gene is named only where the DNA matches it firmly. Not all rows give a size; the values are once, few, many and, for expanded clones, a class.

CDR3nt: TGTGCCAGCAGTCCCGCAACTAATGAAAAACTGTTTTTT
CDR3aa: CASSPATNEKLFF
d_gene: -
v_gene: TRBV27
abundance: many
j_gene: TRBJ1-4

CDR3nt: TGTGCCAGTAGAGGGGGACTAGCGACGTTCTCCTACAATGAGCAGTTCTTC
CDR3aa: CASRGGLATFSYNEQFF
d_gene: TRBD2
v_gene: TRBV19
abundance: few
j_gene: TRBJ2-1

CDR3nt: TGTGCCAGCAGCCGACGCGGACAGGCCTCCAATGTTCCGTTTTTT
CDR3aa: CASSRRGQASNVPFF
d_gene: TRBD1
v_gene: TRBV5-6
abundance: many
j_gene: TRBJ1-4

CDR3nt: TGCGCCAGCAGCTTGGATCCGGGAGGGACTCCCTACGAGCAGTACTTC
CDR3aa: CASSLDPGGTPYEQYF
d_gene: TRBD2
v_gene: TRBV5-1
abundance: many
j_gene: TRBJ2-7

CDR3nt: TGCAGTGCTAGAGAGGGCGGGAACACCGGGGAGCTGTTTTTT
CDR3aa: CSAREGGNTGELFF
d_gene: -
v_gene: TRBV20-1
abundance: many
j_gene: TRBJ2-2

CDR3nt: TGCAGTGCCCCAGTCCAAGGATGGACTTGGACAGGCAATCAGCCCCAGCATTTT
CDR3aa: CSAPVQGWTWTGNQPQHF
d_gene: -
v_gene: TRBV20-1
abundance: many
j_gene: TRBJ1-5

CDR3nt: TGCAGCGCCGAGACCCAACTTGGGGATACGCAGTATTTT
CDR3aa: CSAETQLGDTQYF
d_gene: -
v_gene: TRBV29-1
abundance: many
j_gene: TRBJ2-3

CDR3nt: TGCGCCAGCAGCGTCGGGCTAACGAACACCGGGGAGCTGTTTTTT
CDR3aa: CASSVGLTNTGELFF
d_gene: -
v_gene: TRBV5-1
abundance: many
j_gene: TRBJ2-2

CDR3nt: TGCGCCAGCAGAAACCCCCGGGGCCCCTGGGGAGGCACCGGGGAGCTGTTTTTT
CDR3aa: CASRNPRGPWGGTGELFF
d_gene: -
v_gene: TRBV10-2
abundance: few
j_gene: TRBJ2-2

CDR3nt: TGTGCCAGCAACTTACGAGCGGGAGTGAATGAGCAGTTCTTC
CDR3aa: CASNLRAGVNEQFF
d_gene: TRBD2
v_gene: TRBV2
abundance: many
j_gene: TRBJ2-1

CDR3nt: TGCAGCGTTGATGGGGGACAGGGAAGCTATGGCTACACCTTC
CDR3aa: CSVDGGQGSYGYTF
d_gene: TRBD1
v_gene: TRBV29-1
abundance: many
j_gene: TRBJ1-2

CDR3nt: TGTGCCAGCAGTCACGGGGGAAGCAATCAGCCCCAGCATTTT
CDR3aa: CASSHGGSNQPQHF
d_gene: -
v_gene: TRBV12-3/TRBV12-4
abundance: few
j_gene: TRBJ1-5

CDR3nt: TGTGCCAGCAGCCAAAAGGGCCCCGGAGGGACACCTGGCTACGAGCAGTACTTC
CDR3aa: CASSQKGPGGTPGYEQYF
d_gene: -
v_gene: TRBV3-1
abundance: once
j_gene: TRBJ2-7

CDR3nt: TGTGCCAGCAGCCGATCCCCCGGAGGGCCCTACGAGCAGTACTTC
CDR3aa: CASSRSPGGPYEQYF
d_gene: -
v_gene: TRBV7-6
abundance: -
j_gene: TRBJ2-7

CDR3nt: TGTGCCAGCGGTCAGCGGACCTACACAGATACGCAGTATTTT
CDR3aa: CASGQRTYTDTQYF
d_gene: -
v_gene: TRBV6-1
abundance: many
j_gene: TRBJ2-3

CDR3nt: TGTGCCAGCAGTTACTCCTGGACTAGCGGGAGTACAGATACGCAGTATTTT
CDR3aa: CASSYSWTSGSTDTQYF
d_gene: TRBD2
v_gene: TRBV6-5
abundance: many
j_gene: TRBJ2-3

CDR3nt: TGTGCCAGCAGCTTGGGGAGCTCCTATAATTCACCCCTCCACTTT
CDR3aa: CASSLGSSYNSPLHF
d_gene: -
v_gene: TRBV7-2
abundance: many
j_gene: TRBJ1-6

CDR3nt: TGCAGTGCTAGGACAGGGGGTGGTGGTAATTCACCCCTCCACTTT
CDR3aa: CSARTGGGGNSPLHF
d_gene: TRBD1
v_gene: TRBV20-1
abundance: few
j_gene: TRBJ1-6

CDR3nt: TGTGCCATCAGTGGGCCGTCTAACACTGAAGCTTTCTTT
CDR3aa: CAISGPSNTEAFF
d_gene: -
v_gene: TRBV10-3
abundance: many
j_gene: TRBJ1-1

CDR3nt: TGTGCCAGCAGCCGTTTTCGAGACTTCGATGAGCAGTTCTTC
CDR3aa: CASSRFRDFDEQFF
d_gene: -
v_gene: TRBV7-9
abundance: many
j_gene: TRBJ2-1

CDR3nt: TGTGCCAGCAGTTTCGTCTTGTTGGGCAATCAGCCCCAGCATTTT
CDR3aa: CASSFVLLGNQPQHF
d_gene: -
v_gene: TRBV28
abundance: many
j_gene: TRBJ1-5

CDR3nt: TGCAGTGCTAGATATTTCTCTGACTCCTACGAGCAGTACTTC
CDR3aa: CSARYFSDSYEQYF
d_gene: -
v_gene: TRBV20-1
abundance: -
j_gene: TRBJ2-7

CDR3nt: TGCAGTGCTAGATCAGGGGGACCTATGAACACTGAAGCTTTCTTT
CDR3aa: CSARSGGPMNTEAFF
d_gene: TRBD1
v_gene: TRBV20-1
abundance: many
j_gene: TRBJ1-1

CDR3nt: TGTACCAGCAGCCGGGAGGGCCGAGCAGATACGCAGTATTTT
CDR3aa: CTSSREGRADTQYF
d_gene: TRBD2
v_gene: TRBV27
abundance: -
j_gene: TRBJ2-3

CDR3nt: TGTGCCAGCAGTTCCACGCCCACACGGATACTTAATGAAAAACTGTTTTTT
CDR3aa: CASSSTPTRILNEKLFF
d_gene: -
v_gene: TRBV6-5
abundance: many
j_gene: TRBJ1-4

CDR3nt: TGTGCCACCAGTGATCCACTAGCGGGGTGGGATGAGCAGTTCTTC
CDR3aa: CATSDPLAGWDEQFF
d_gene: TRBD2
v_gene: TRBV24-1
abundance: few
j_gene: TRBJ2-1

CDR3nt: TGTGCCAGTAGTATCCCTCGGACAGGGACCTATGGCTACACCTTC
CDR3aa: CASSIPRTGTYGYTF
d_gene: TRBD1
v_gene: TRBV19
abundance: -
j_gene: TRBJ1-2

CDR3nt: TGTGCCAGCAGCCCCGGACTAGCGGGTATAGAGACCCAGTACTTC
CDR3aa: CASSPGLAGIETQYF
d_gene: TRBD2
v_gene: TRBV3-1
abundance: -
j_gene: TRBJ2-5

CDR3nt: TGTGCCAGCAGCTCATCCCCCCGGACTAGCGGGAGAGGTTACAATGAGCAGTTCTTC
CDR3aa: CASSSSPRTSGRGYNEQFF
d_gene: TRBD2
v_gene: TRBV7-9
abundance: many
j_gene: TRBJ2-1

CDR3nt: TGCGCCAGCAGCCAAAGTGGAGGGGCGGGCACTGAAGCTTTCTTT
CDR3aa: CASSQSGGAGTEAFF
d_gene: -
v_gene: TRBV4-1
abundance: -
j_gene: TRBJ1-1

CDR3nt: TGCGCCAGCAGCCCTATACCGACAGAACAAGAGAACCAGTACTTC
CDR3aa: CASSPIPTEQENQYF
d_gene: -
v_gene: TRBV5-1
abundance: -
j_gene: TRBJ2-5

CDR3nt: TGCAGTGCTCGCCCTGGGGGACCCCACTTTTTT
CDR3aa: CSARPGGPHFF
d_gene: -
v_gene: TRBV20-1
abundance: -
j_gene: TRBJ1-4

CDR3nt: TGTGCCAGCAGTGAATTGAATGGGAACCTGGACTATGGCTACACCTTC
CDR3aa: CASSELNGNLDYGYTF
d_gene: -
v_gene: TRBV25-1
abundance: -
j_gene: TRBJ1-2

CDR3nt: TGTGCCAGCAGTTACTCGATAGTGGCTGAGCAGTTCTTC
CDR3aa: CASSYSIVAEQFF
d_gene: -
v_gene: TRBV6-2/TRBV6-3
abundance: -
j_gene: TRBJ2-1

CDR3nt: TGCAGTGTGGGGGAATTCGATCAGCCCCAGCATTTT
CDR3aa: CSVGEFDQPQHF
d_gene: -
v_gene: TRBV20-1
abundance: many
j_gene: TRBJ1-5

CDR3nt: TGCAGCGTGGGTAGACGTCAGGGGCCCTTACGGTACGAGCAGTACTTC
CDR3aa: CSVGRRQGPLRYEQYF
d_gene: -
v_gene: TRBV29-1
abundance: many
j_gene: TRBJ2-7

CDR3nt: TGTGCCAGCAGCCTCAGACAGGCTGAAGCTTTCTTT
CDR3aa: CASSLRQAEAFF
d_gene: -
v_gene: TRBV13
abundance: many
j_gene: TRBJ1-1

CDR3nt: TGTGCCAGCAGCCAAACTACTAGCGGGAGTTGGGACACAGATACGCAGTATTTT
CDR3aa: CASSQTTSGSWDTDTQYF
d_gene: TRBD2
v_gene: TRBV3-1
abundance: -
j_gene: TRBJ2-3

CDR3nt: TGTGCCAGCAGGAGCGACGTCCCAGATACGCAGTATTTT
CDR3aa: CASRSDVPDTQYF
d_gene: -
v_gene: TRBV27
abundance: many
j_gene: TRBJ2-3

CDR3nt: TGTGCCAGCAGCCCCCTCCTTAAACGAGAGGAGTGGTATGGCTACACCTTC
CDR3aa: CASSPLLKREEWYGYTF
d_gene: -
v_gene: TRBV11-2
abundance: few
j_gene: TRBJ1-2

CDR3nt: TGTGCCAGCTCAGACCCCCCTTTTGGCGGGAGGGAAGAGACCCAGTACTTC
CDR3aa: CASSDPPFGGREETQYF
d_gene: TRBD2
v_gene: TRBV5-1
abundance: -
j_gene: TRBJ2-5

CDR3nt: TGTGCCAGCAGTTTATCGATTCAGGGGGGACAGCCCCAGCATTTT
CDR3aa: CASSLSIQGGQPQHF
d_gene: TRBD1
v_gene: TRBV27
abundance: many
j_gene: TRBJ1-5

CDR3nt: TGCAGTGCAGACGGACTAGCGGGAGTAACAGATACGCAGTATTTT
CDR3aa: CSADGLAGVTDTQYF
d_gene: TRBD2
v_gene: TRBV20-1
abundance: -
j_gene: TRBJ2-3

CDR3nt: TGTGCCAGCTCACCACCGTGGGGGATAGACTACAATGAGCAGTTCTTC
CDR3aa: CASSPPWGIDYNEQFF
d_gene: -
v_gene: TRBV18
abundance: many
j_gene: TRBJ2-1

CDR3nt: TGCGCCAGCAGCCGGTTAGCGGGAGGGATCGAGACCCAGTACTTC
CDR3aa: CASSRLAGGIETQYF
d_gene: TRBD2
v_gene: TRBV4-1
abundance: -
j_gene: TRBJ2-5

CDR3nt: TGTGCCTGGAGTTTGGCAGAGTGGAATGAAAAACTGTTTTTT
CDR3aa: CAWSLAEWNEKLFF
d_gene: -
v_gene: TRBV30
abundance: -
j_gene: TRBJ1-4

CDR3nt: TGTGCCAGCAGCTTTGGGACAGGAAGTGCGAACACCGGGGAGCTGTTTTTT
CDR3aa: CASSFGTGSANTGELFF
d_gene: TRBD1
v_gene: TRBV7-2
abundance: -
j_gene: TRBJ2-2

CDR3nt: TGCAGTGCTAGAGGACTAGCGGAGAAGACCCAGTACTTC
CDR3aa: CSARGLAEKTQYF
d_gene: TRBD2
v_gene: TRBV20-1
abundance: -
j_gene: TRBJ2-5